This T cell receptor beta chain originates from a study of blood T cell repertoires in COVID-19. Whole-study context: Acute-phase and convalescent COVID-19 samples originated in the United States, Italy and Spain.

Authors' analysis steps: Amplification from reference gene primers served as the basis for estimated nucleated cell counts. Clones were sequenced by immunoSEQ multiplex PCR, and TCRdb holds only the in-frame ones, with some missing. The V and J calls and clone size come from that table; D and trimming were worked out from the DNA. Of under 150,000 clones listed, roughly 90% are singletons. The CDR3 loop spans 14 amino acids. With 1 base clipped from V and 10 bases from J, the junction kept 3 bases outside the gene matches. Germline V gene data show CDR1 as LGHDT and CDR2 as YNNKEL (reference sequence).

V usage is TRBV3-1 (or the pseudogene TRBV3-2) and J usage is TRBJ1-6; 8 bases are a match to TRBD1. Sequencing input: peripheral blood. The source is a man in his fifties or sixties with acute or convalescent COVID-19. The CDR3 here is CASSQVTGGSPLHF. The CDR3 DNA reads as TGTGCCAGCAGCCAAGTAACAGGGGGGTCACCCCTCCACTTT.